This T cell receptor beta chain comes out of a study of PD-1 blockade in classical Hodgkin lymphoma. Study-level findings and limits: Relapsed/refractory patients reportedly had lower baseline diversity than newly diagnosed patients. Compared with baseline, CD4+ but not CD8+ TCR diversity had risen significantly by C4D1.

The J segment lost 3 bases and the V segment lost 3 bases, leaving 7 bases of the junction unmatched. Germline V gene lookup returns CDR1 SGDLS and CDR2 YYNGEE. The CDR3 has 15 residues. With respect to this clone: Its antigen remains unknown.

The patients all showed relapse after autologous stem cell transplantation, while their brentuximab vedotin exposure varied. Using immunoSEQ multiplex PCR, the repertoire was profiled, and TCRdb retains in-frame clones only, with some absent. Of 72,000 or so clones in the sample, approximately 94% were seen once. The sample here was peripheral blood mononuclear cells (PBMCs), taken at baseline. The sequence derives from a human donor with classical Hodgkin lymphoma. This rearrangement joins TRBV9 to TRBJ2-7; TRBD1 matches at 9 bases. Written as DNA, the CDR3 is TGTGCCAGCAGCGAACAGGGGGCTGAATTCTACGAGCAGTACTTC. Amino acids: CASSEQGAEFYEQYF.